Ten or more counts support the clone carrying this T cell receptor (beta chain). Its target is not known. V lost 2 bases, J lost 9 bases, and 7 bases lay in between. This CDR3 is built from 12 residues. Germline CDR1 MNHEY, CDR2 SVGEGT. Active moderate-to-severe ophthalmopathy, Clinical Activity Score at least 3, NOSPECS at least 4, under 3 months' duration. Uncontrolled infection, other autoimmune disease, pregnancy or lactation excluded patients. Diagnoses used clinical symptoms, serum thyroxine and TRAb, thyroid ultrasound and orbital computed tomography. Amplification yielded TCR beta CDR3 regions, with RNA transcripts as the source. HTBI primers were the set used in a first-round RT-PCR of the TCR CDR3. Each CDR3 protein is one row after TCRdb ran MiXCR on the multiplex PCR reads. The sample records almost 250,000 distinct CDR3 sequences, around 24% being singletons. The source of the sample is a study of T cells in Graves' hyperthyroidism and ophthalmopathy. Overall study findings and caveats: A model of 13 V-J features distinguished ophthalmopathy from stable hyperthyroidism.

The chain has TRBV6-2 or TRBV6-3 and TRBJ2-2, with D uncertain. The sequence was collected from a woman between 40 and 55 years old with Graves' ophthalmopathy. The specimen sequenced was blood. The CDR3 region is CASSYASWELFF. CDR3 coding DNA: TGTGCCAGCAGTTACGCGTCATGGGAGCTGTTTTTT.